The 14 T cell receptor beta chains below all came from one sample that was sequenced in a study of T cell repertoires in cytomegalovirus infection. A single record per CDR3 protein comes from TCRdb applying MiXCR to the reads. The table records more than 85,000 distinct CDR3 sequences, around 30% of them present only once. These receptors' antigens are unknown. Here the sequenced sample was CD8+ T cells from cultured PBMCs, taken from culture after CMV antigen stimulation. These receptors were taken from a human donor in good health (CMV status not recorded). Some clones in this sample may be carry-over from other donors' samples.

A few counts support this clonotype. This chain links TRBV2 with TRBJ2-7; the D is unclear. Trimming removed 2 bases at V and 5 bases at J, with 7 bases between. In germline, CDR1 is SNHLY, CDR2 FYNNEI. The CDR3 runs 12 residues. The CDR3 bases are TGTGCCAGCAGTGAACTCGTGGACGAGCAGTACTTC. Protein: CASSELVDEQYF.

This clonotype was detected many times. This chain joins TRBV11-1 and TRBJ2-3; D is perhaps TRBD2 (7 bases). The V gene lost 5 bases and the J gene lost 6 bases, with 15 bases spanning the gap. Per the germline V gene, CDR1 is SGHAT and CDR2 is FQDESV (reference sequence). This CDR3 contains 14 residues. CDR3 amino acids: CASSTRGAGDTQYF. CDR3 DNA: TGTGCCAGCAGCACCCGGGGGGCCGGGGATACGCAGTATTTT.

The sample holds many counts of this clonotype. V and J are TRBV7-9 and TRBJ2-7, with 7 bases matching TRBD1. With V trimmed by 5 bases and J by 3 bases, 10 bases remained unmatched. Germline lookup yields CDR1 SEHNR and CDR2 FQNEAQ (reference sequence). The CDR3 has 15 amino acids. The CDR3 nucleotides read TGTGCCAGCAGCCTCCGGCTTGGGACAGACTACGAGCAGTACTTC. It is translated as CASSLRLGTDYEQYF.

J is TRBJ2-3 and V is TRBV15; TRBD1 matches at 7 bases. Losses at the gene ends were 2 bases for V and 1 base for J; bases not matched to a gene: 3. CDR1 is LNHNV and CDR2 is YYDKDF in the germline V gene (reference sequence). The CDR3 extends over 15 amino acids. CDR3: CATSRNRGGTDTQYF. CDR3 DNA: TGTGCCACCAGCAGAAACAGGGGTGGCACAGATACGCAGTATTTT.

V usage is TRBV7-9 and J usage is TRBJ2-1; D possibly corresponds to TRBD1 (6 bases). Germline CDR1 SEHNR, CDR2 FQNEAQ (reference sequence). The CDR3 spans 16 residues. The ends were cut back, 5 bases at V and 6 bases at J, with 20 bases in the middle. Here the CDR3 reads CASSVRGNRIINEQFF. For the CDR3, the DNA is TGTGCCAGCAGCGTAAGGGGGAACAGGATTATCAATGAGCAGTTCTTC.

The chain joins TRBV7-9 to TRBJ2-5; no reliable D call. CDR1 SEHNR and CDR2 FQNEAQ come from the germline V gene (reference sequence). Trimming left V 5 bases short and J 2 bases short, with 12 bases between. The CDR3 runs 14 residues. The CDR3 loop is CASSRTWAQETQYF. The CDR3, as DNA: TGTGCCAGCAGCAGGACCTGGGCTCAAGAGACCCAGTACTTC.

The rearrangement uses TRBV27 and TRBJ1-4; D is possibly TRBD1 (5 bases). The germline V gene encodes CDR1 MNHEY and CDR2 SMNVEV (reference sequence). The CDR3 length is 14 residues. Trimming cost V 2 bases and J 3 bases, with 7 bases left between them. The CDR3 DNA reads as TGTGCCAGCAGTTTAAAGGGACCTAATGAAAAACTGTTTTTT. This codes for CASSLKGPNEKLFF.

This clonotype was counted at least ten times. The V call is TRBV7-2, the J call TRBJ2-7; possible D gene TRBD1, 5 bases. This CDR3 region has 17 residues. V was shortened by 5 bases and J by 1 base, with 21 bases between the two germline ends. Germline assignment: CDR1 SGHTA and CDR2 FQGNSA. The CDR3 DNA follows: TGTGCCAGCAGCCCCAGCCCCCCAGGGATTGGATCCTACGAGCAGTACTTC. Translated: CASSPSPPGIGSYEQYF.

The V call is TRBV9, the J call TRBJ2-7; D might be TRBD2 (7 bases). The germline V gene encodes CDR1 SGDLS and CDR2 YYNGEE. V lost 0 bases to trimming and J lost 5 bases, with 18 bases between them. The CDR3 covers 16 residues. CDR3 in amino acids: CASSVEGGGPGDEQYF. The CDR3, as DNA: TGTGCCAGCAGCGTAGAGGGGGGGGGCCCGGGGGACGAGCAGTACTTC.

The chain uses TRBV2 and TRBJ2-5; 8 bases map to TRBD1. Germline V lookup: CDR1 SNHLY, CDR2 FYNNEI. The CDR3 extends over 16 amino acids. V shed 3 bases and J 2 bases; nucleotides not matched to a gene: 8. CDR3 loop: CASSEGGRGLQETQYF. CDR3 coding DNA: TGTGCCAGCAGTGAGGGTGGCAGGGGGCTGCAAGAGACCCAGTACTTC.

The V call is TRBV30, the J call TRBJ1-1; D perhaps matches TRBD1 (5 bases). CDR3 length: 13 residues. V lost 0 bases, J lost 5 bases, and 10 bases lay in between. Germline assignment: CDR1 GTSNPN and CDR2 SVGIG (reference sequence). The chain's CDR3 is CAWSVGGGTEAFF. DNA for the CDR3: TGTGCCTGGAGTGTTGGGGGGGGTACTGAAGCTTTCTTT.

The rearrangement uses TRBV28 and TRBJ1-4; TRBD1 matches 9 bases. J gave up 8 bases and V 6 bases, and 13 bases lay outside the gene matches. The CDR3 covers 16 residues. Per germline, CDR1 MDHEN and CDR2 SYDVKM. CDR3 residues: CASSYYSGQGEEKLFF. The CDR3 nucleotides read TGTGCCAGCAGCTACTACTCGGGACAGGGAGAAGAAAAACTGTTTTTT.

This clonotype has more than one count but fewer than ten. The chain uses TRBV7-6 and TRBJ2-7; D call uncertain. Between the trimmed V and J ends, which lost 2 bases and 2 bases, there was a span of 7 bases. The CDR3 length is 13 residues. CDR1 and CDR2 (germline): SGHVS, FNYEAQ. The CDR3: CASSLRVPYEQYF. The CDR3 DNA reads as TGTGCCAGCAGCTTACGGGTGCCCTACGAGCAGTACTTC. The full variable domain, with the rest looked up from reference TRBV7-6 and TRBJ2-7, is GAGVSQSPRYKVTKRGQDVALRCDPISGHVSLYWYRQALGQGPEFLTYFNYEAQQDKSGLPNDRFSAERPEGSISTLTIQRTEQRDSAMYRCASSLRVPYEQYFGPGTRLTVT.

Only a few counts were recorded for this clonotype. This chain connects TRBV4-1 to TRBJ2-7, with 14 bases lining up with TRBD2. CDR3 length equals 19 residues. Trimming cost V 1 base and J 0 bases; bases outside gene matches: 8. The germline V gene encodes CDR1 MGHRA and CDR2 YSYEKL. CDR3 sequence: CASSQARTSGGQSSYEQYF. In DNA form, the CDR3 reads TGCGCCAGCAGCCAAGCAAGGACTAGCGGGGGGCAGAGCTCCTACGAGCAGTACTTC.